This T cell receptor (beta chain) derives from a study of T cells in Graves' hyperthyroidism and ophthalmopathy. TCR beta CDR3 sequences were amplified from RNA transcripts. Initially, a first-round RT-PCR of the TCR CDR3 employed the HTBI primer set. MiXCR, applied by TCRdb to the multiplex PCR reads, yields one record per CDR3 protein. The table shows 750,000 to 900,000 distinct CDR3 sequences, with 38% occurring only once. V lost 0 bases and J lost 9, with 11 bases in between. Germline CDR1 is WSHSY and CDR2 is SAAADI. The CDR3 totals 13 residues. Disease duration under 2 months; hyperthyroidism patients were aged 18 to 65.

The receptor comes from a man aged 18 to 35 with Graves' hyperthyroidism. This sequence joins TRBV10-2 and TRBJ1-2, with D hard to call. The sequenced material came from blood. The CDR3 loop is CASSESITGSYTF. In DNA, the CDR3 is TGCGCCAGCAGTGAGTCGATAACGGGAAGCTACACCTTC.